This entry describes one T cell receptor (beta chain). Its specificity is not known. This specimen comes from a study of cytomegalovirus exposure and HLA in healthy donors. Whole-study results and caveats: Rare sequences made up most TCRs, while some public TCRs were found in many donors. A few of the chains that were CMV-associated were confirmed in vitro to be specific for CMV antigens.

The repertoire was sequenced with immunoSEQ multiplex PCR; TCRdb's copy has only in-frame clones and lacks some. The table has roughly 98,000 clones, around nine tenths seen once. V was clipped by 2 bases and J by 5 bases, with 6 bases between them. Germline values: CDR1 LNHDA, CDR2 SQIVND (reference sequence). The CDR3 runs to 12 residues. The chain is built from TRBV19 and TRBJ2-5; no clear D. This TCR derives from a woman aged 25 to 45 in good health and CMV-seronegative. Sequenced: PBMCs. The CDR3: CASSITLETQYF. CDR3 sequence (DNA): TGTGCCAGTAGTATAACTCTGGAGACCCAGTACTTC.